The 27 T cell receptor beta chains below were found in one sample sequenced in a study of cytomegalovirus exposure and HLA in healthy donors. Profiled with immunoSEQ multiplex PCR; TCRdb holds only in-frame clones, not every one. The sample contains 50,000 to 65,000 clones, approximately 89% of which appear only once. The sequenced sample was PBMCs. Receptor source: a young woman in good health and CMV-seropositive.

This clone was detected once. The chain is built from TRBV5-1 and TRBJ2-1; D perhaps matches TRBD1 (7 bases). Trimming stripped 4 bases from V and 10 bases from J, with 18 bases between. The CDR3 runs to 14 residues. Per germline, CDR1 SGHRS and CDR2 YFSETQ. Here the CDR3 reads CASSIRSQGGEQFF. For the CDR3, the DNA is TGCGCCAGCAGCATCAGGTCGCAGGGGGGAGAGCAGTTCTTC.

The genes are TRBV11-3 and TRBJ2-1; TRBD2 matches 14 bases. The junction had 2 bases not matched to a gene; V was cut back by 6 bases and J by 1 base. Germline V lookup: CDR1 SGHNT, CDR2 YENEEA. The CDR3 extends over 16 amino acids. DNA of the CDR3: TGTGCCAGCAGTCGGACTAGCGGGGGGTCCTACAATGAGCAGTTCTTC. Translation: CASSRTSGGSYNEQFF.

The chain has TRBV30 and TRBJ1-2; D might be TRBD1 (6 bases). Trimming stripped 3 bases from V and 8 bases from J, with 13 bases between. Germline lookup yields CDR1 GTSNPN and CDR2 SVGIG (reference sequence). CDR3 length: 12 residues. For the CDR3, the DNA is TGTGCCTGGAGGGCAGGGGTGGGCGGCTACACCTTC. Its protein product is CAWRAGVGGYTF.

V usage is TRBV28 and J usage is TRBJ1-6, with 7 bases fitting TRBD1. With V trimmed by 6 bases and J by 10 bases, 6 bases remained unmatched. The germline gives CDR1 MDHEN, CDR2 SYDVKM. There are 13 residues in the CDR3. The CDR3 reads CASRRDSPSPLHF. CDR3 in DNA: TGTGCCAGCAGGCGGGACAGCCCATCACCCCTCCACTTT.

The chain recombines TRBV19 with TRBJ1-1, with TRBD1 as a possible D gene (6 bases). V dropped 5 bases and J dropped 2 bases, with 15 bases sitting between them. Germline V lookup: CDR1 LNHDA, CDR2 SQIVND (reference sequence). The CDR3 loop spans 15 amino acids. CDR3 protein: CASSPRQEVNTEAFF. Written as DNA, the CDR3 is TGTGCCAGTAGTCCCCGACAGGAAGTAAACACTGAAGCTTTCTTT.

As DNA, the CDR3 is TGTGCCAGCAGCTTAGACCGTCTGCCGGGACAGGGCCTTTATCAGCCCCAGCATTTT. It encodes CASSLDRLPGQGLYQPQHF. V gene TRBV11-2 combines with J gene TRBJ1-5, with TRBD1 identical over 9 bases. CDR1 is SGHAT and CDR2 is FQNNGV in the germline V gene. This CDR3 comprises 19 residues. J gave up 5 bases and V 0 bases, and 14 bases lay outside the gene matches.

This rearrangement joins TRBV25-1 to TRBJ1-2, with D possibly being TRBD1 (6 bases). Germline V gene data show CDR1 as MGHDK and CDR2 as SYGVNS. Trimming pared 5 bases from V and 0 bases from J, leaving 10 bases between. The CDR3 is made up of 14 amino acids. The CDR3 nucleotides read TGTGCCAGCAGTAGAGGGGGTACTAACTATGGCTACACCTTC. Its protein is CASSRGGTNYGYTF.

The CDR3 here is CATGGQSQPQHF. In nucleotides, the CDR3 is TGTGCCACTGGAGGCCAAAGCCAGCCCCAGCATTTT. This sequence joins TRBV6-1 and TRBJ1-5, with unresolved D. The V end lost 10 bases, the J end lost 7 bases, and 14 bases lay between the germline ends. Germline V gene sequence: CDR1 MNHNS, CDR2 SASEGT. CDR3 length: 12 residues.

The gene calls are TRBV6-5 and TRBJ2-7, with 9 bases that match TRBD1. This CDR3 has 12 residues. Germline V gene sequence: CDR1 MNHEY, CDR2 SVGAGI. V lost 6 bases and J lost 3; bases outside the gene matches: 0. The chain's CDR3 is CASRDRGYEQYF. The DNA for the CDR3 is TGTGCCAGCAGGGACAGGGGCTACGAGCAGTACTTC.

This clone was counted once. V usage is TRBV6-5 and J usage is TRBJ2-7, with 7 bases identical to TRBD1. V dropped 2 bases and J dropped 4; count of bases not matched to a gene: 2. Germline V gene data show CDR1 as MNHEY and CDR2 as SVGAGI. CDR3 length: 13 residues. The CDR3 DNA sequence: TGTGCCAGCAGTTACGACAGGGAGTACGAGCAGTACTTC. Its protein is CASSYDREYEQYF.

The chain employs TRBV6-6 and TRBJ2-7, with D maybe TRBD1 (6 bases). The length of the CDR3 is 13 residues. CDR1 and CDR2 from the germline V gene are MNHNY and SVGAGI (reference sequence). Trimming cost V 10 bases and J 0 bases, with 13 bases left between them. CDR3 sequence reads: CATSDRNSYEQYF. DNA of the CDR3: TGTGCCACCTCCGACAGGAACTCCTACGAGCAGTACTTC.

The rearrangement links TRBV19 to TRBJ2-1; TRBD2 matches 8 bases. Trimming took 4 bases from V and 5 from J; bases not matched to a gene: 10. The CDR3 sequence is 16 residues long. CDR1 is LNHDA, CDR2 SQIVND, per germline (reference sequence). CDR3 region: CASSKVAGNPNNEQFF. CDR3 DNA sequence: TGTGCCAGTAGTAAAGTAGCGGGGAATCCAAACAATGAGCAGTTCTTC.

This sequence joins TRBV4-1 and TRBJ1-4; D is undetermined. V lost 4 bases and J lost 8, with 17 bases in between. The CDR3 is made up of 15 amino acids. Per germline, CDR1 MGHRA and CDR2 YSYEKL. CDR3 sequence (DNA): TGCGCCAGCAGCCTGCGAGAGGGCTTGGGCGAAAAACTGTTTTTT. Encoded protein: CASSLREGLGEKLFF.

V gene TRBV5-1 combines with J gene TRBJ2-3, with 10 bases lining up with TRBD2. The CDR3 spans 17 residues. With 0 bases clipped from V and 1 base from J, the junction kept 5 bases outside the gene matches. The germline gives CDR1 SGHRS, CDR2 YFSETQ. The CDR3 DNA reads TGCGCCAGCAGCTTGGCAATAGCGGGGGGTGGCACAGATACGCAGTATTTT. This translates into CASSLAIAGGGTDTQYF. Full variable domain (outside the CDR3, taken from reference TRBV5-1 and TRBJ2-3): KAGVTQTPRYLIKTRGQQVTLSCSPISGHRSVSWYQQTPGQGLQFLFEYFSETQRNKGNFPGRFSGRQFSNSRSEMNVSTLELGDSALYLCASSLAIAGGGTDTQYFGPGTRLTVL.

The chain combines TRBV4-1 with TRBJ2-5, with 9 bases matching TRBD2. The CDR3 runs 15 residues. In germline, CDR1 is MGHRA, CDR2 YSYEKL. The ends lost 0 bases at V and 7 bases at J; junction bases unmatched: 6. CDR3 residues: CASSQDPSGVGTQYF. CDR3 nucleotide sequence: TGCGCCAGCAGCCAAGACCCTAGCGGGGTCGGGACCCAGTACTTC.

This chain uses TRBV9 with TRBJ1-2; possibly TRBD1 for D (6 bases). Germline-derived CDR1 and CDR2 are SGDLS and YYNGEE. V gave up 0 bases and J gave up 0 bases, with 18 bases separating them. The CDR3 spans 18 residues. CDR3 in DNA: TGTGCCAGCAGCGTAGCCACACAGGGCGTTTCAGCTAACTATGGCTACACCTTC. Protein sequence: CASSVATQGVSANYGYTF. Filled out from reference TRBV9 and TRBJ1-2, the complete variable domain reads DSGVTQTPKHLITATGQRVTLRCSPRSGDLSVYWYQQSLDQGLQFLIQYYNGEERAKGNILERFSAQQFPDLHSELNLSSLELGDSALYFCASSVATQGVSANYGYTFGSGTRLTVV.

The rearrangement joins TRBV6-5 to TRBJ2-1; 10 positions match TRBD2. The CDR3 extends over 16 amino acids. Germline V gene data show CDR1 as MNHEY and CDR2 as SVGAGI. The J segment lost 1 base and the V segment lost 4 bases, leaving 4 bases of the junction unmatched. The CDR3 loop is CASSSSGGDSYNEQFF. The CDR3 bases are TGTGCCAGCAGTTCCAGCGGGGGGGATTCCTACAATGAGCAGTTCTTC.

This chain links TRBV5-4 with TRBJ2-2; TRBD1 matches at 9 bases. This CDR3 is 17 amino acids long. Trimming took 4 bases from V and 6 from J; bases not matched to a gene: 13. Germline V gene sequence: CDR1 SGHNT, CDR2 YYREEE (reference sequence). The chain's CDR3 is CASSLGTPGQGSGELFF. The CDR3 DNA reads TGTGCCAGCAGCCTGGGAACACCGGGACAGGGATCCGGGGAGCTGTTTTTT.

The V call is TRBV6-5, the J call TRBJ1-6; 9 bases match TRBD1. V lost 4 bases and J lost 4; bases outside the gene matches: 2. CDR1 and CDR2 (germline): MNHEY, SVGAGI. The CDR3 runs to 15 residues. The CDR3 DNA sequence: TGTGCCAGCAGTTTACAGGGGGCGTATAATTCACCCCTCCACTTT. Amino acids: CASSLQGAYNSPLHF.

V gene TRBV19 combines with J gene TRBJ2-7; 7 bases are a match to TRBD1. CDR3 length: 13 residues. Per the germline V gene, CDR1 is LNHDA and CDR2 is SQIVND (reference sequence). V dropped 1 base and J dropped 4; count of bases not matched to a gene: 1. The CDR3, as DNA: TGTGCCAGTAGTATAGCCAGGGGGTACGAGCAGTACTTC. Protein sequence: CASSIARGYEQYF. The entire variable domain, with the rest obtained from reference TRBV19 and TRBJ2-7, is as follows: DGGITQSPKYLFRKEGQNVTLSCEQNLNHDAMYWYRQDPGQGLRLIYYSQIVNDFQKGDIAEGYSVSREKKESFPLTVTSAQKNPTAFYLCASSIARGYEQYFGPGTRLTVT.

This chain links TRBV7-9 with TRBJ1-1; 7 nucleotides line up with TRBD1. CDR1 SEHNR and CDR2 FQNEAQ come from the germline V gene (reference sequence). CDR3 length: 13 amino acids. V trimming: 10 bases; J trimming: 1 base; junction bases outside the gene matches: 6. The CDR3 here is CATRGQTNTEAFF. DNA for the CDR3: TGTGCCACCCGGGGACAGACGAACACTGAAGCTTTCTTT.

The chain joins TRBV29-1 to TRBJ1-2, with D uncertain. The CDR3 consists of 11 residues. Germline V gene data show CDR1 as SQVTM and CDR2 as ANQGSEA. V was clipped by 7 bases and J by 0 bases, with 6 bases between them. The CDR3 here is CSESTNYGYTF. The CDR3 DNA is TGCAGCGAGTCTACTAACTATGGCTACACCTTC.

The V and J genes are TRBV7-2 and TRBJ2-3; 7 bases fit TRBD2. CDR3 length: 15 amino acids. J was trimmed by 2 bases and V by 7 bases; bases with no gene match: 9. CDR1 and CDR2 from the germline V gene are SGHTA and FQGNSA. The CDR3 sequence: CASILSGALTDTQYF. In nucleotides, the CDR3 is TGTGCCAGCATCCTGAGCGGGGCGCTCACAGATACGCAGTATTTT. The entire variable domain, with the rest obtained from reference TRBV7-2 and TRBJ2-3, is as follows: GAGVSQSPSNKVTEKGKDVELRCDPISGHTALYWYRQSLGQGLEFLIYFQGNSAPDKSGLPSDRFSAERTGGSVSTLTIQRTQQEDSAVYLCASILSGALTDTQYFGPGTRLTVL.

The J gene is TRBJ2-5, the V gene TRBV19, with TRBD1 matching 9 bases. The CDR3 spans 14 residues. The trim removed 6 bases at V and 2 bases at J, leaving 4 bases unmatched. Germline CDR1 is LNHDA and CDR2 is SQIVND (reference sequence). This CDR3 reads CASRRQGGQETQYF. CDR3 coding DNA: TGTGCCAGTAGACGACAGGGGGGGCAAGAGACCCAGTACTTC.

As concerns this clone: Within the sample, other DNA sequences also encode this same CDR3. This chain joins TRBV11-2 and TRBJ2-5, with 7 bases fitting TRBD1. From germline, CDR1 is SGHAT and CDR2 FQNNGV. V shed 1 base, J shed 4 bases, and the junction held 6 bases outside the gene matches. The CDR3 has 15 amino acids. CDR3 in DNA: TGTGCCAGCAGCTTAGTACAGAGGGGGCGAGAGACCCAGTACTTC. Translated, it gives CASSLVQRGRETQYF.

The V gene is TRBV18, the J gene TRBJ2-1; 8 nucleotides agree with TRBD2. Looked up from germline, CDR1 is KGHSH and CDR2 is LQKENI. J was trimmed by 10 bases and V by 8 bases; bases with no gene match: 7. This CDR3 spans 12 amino acids. CDR3 bases: TGTGCCAGCGCCAGCGGGGGAAGGGAGCAGTTCTTC. The encoded protein is CASASGGREQFF.

The chain employs TRBV6-5 and TRBJ2-7; a possible D gene is TRBD2 (6 bases). Per germline, CDR1 MNHEY and CDR2 SVGAGI. Trimming shortened V by 2 bases and J by 1 base, and 9 bases separated the two germline ends. This CDR3 contains 14 residues. The CDR3 nucleotides are TGTGCCAGCAGTTACGGAGGGGCTTCCTACGAGCAGTACTTC. Translating gives CASSYGGASYEQYF.